This T cell receptor (beta chain) emerged from a study of blood T cell repertoires in COVID-19. Study background: There were acute and convalescent COVID-19 samples, and they came from the United States, Italy and Spain.

CDR3 length: 14 amino acids. Trimming stripped 7 bases from V and 3 bases from J, with 15 bases between. Germline V lookup: CDR1 LNHDA, CDR2 SQIVND (reference sequence). Original analysis: Nucleated cell counts were estimated from reference gene primer amplification. Data came from immunoSEQ multiplex PCR; TCRdb stores just in-frame clones and leaves some out. That table supplies the V and J calls and clone size; D and trimming were determined from the DNA. This table holds 300,000 to 450,000 clones, around 87% found once. Clinical history as reported by participants underpinned cohort assignment. Cohort 3 donors were reported recovered after two negative PCRs, clearance, or symptom resolution.

V gene TRBV19 combines with J gene TRBJ1-1; D is perhaps TRBD1 (6 bases). The sequenced sample consisted of PBMCs or T cells enriched from blood (not recorded which). The TCR was taken from a man aged 30-40 years who had recovered from COVID-19. The CDR3 is CASKHGGQDTEAFF. The CDR3 region has the DNA TGTGCCAGTAAACACGGGGGGCAGGACACTGAAGCTTTCTTT. The whole variable domain, remainder taken from reference TRBV19 and TRBJ1-1, is DGGITQSPKYLFRKEGQNVTLSCEQNLNHDAMYWYRQDPGQGLRLIYYSQIVNDFQKGDIAEGYSVSREKKESFPLTVTSAQKNPTAFYLCASKHGGQDTEAFFGQGTRLTVV.